This is a list of T cell receptor beta chains from one sample in a study of shared clonotypes between healthy human individuals. TCRdb's copy holds only in-frame clones and misses some; the assay was immunoSEQ multiplex PCR. The sample has roughly 590,000 clones; less than 97% are singletons. The sequenced material came from naive CD8+ T cells sorted from blood. The source of these receptors is a woman aged 30 to 39 in good health. Both conserved end residues are part of each CDR3. D genes are given only for firm matches. Some rows mark clone size as missing; the rest say once, few, many or name a class of expanded clone.

j_call: TRBJ2-2
d_call: TRBD1
v_call: TRBV10-2
clone_size: -
cdr3_nt: TGCGCCACTGCGACAGGGTTGTACACCGGGGAGCTGTTTTTT
cdr3_aa: CATATGLYTGELFF

j_call: TRBJ1-4
d_call: -
v_call: TRBV4-2
clone_size: -
cdr3_nt: TGTGCCAGCAGCTTCTCGGAAAAACTGTTTTTT
cdr3_aa: CASSFSEKLFF

j_call: TRBJ2-3
d_call: TRBD1
v_call: TRBV2
clone_size: -
cdr3_nt: TGTGCCAGCAGGTTAAACAGGGGGCAAGATACGCAGTATTTT
cdr3_aa: CASRLNRGQDTQYF

j_call: TRBJ2-1
d_call: TRBD1
v_call: TRBV10-2
clone_size: -
cdr3_nt: TGCGCCAGCAGTGTATCCAGGACAGGGTTGAATGAGCAGTTCTTC
cdr3_aa: CASSVSRTGLNEQFF

j_call: TRBJ2-7
d_call: -
v_call: TRBV5-1
clone_size: -
cdr3_nt: TGCGCCAGCAGTCTAGACGGCAGTTTCTACGAGCAGTACTTC
cdr3_aa: CASSLDGSFYEQYF

j_call: TRBJ1-1
d_call: -
v_call: TRBV5-6
clone_size: -
cdr3_nt: TGTGCCAGCAGCGGTTCTGTCACTGAAGCTTTCTTT
cdr3_aa: CASSGSVTEAFF

j_call: TRBJ1-4
d_call: -
v_call: TRBV18
clone_size: few
cdr3_nt: TGTGCCAGCTCACTGGGAGATGGAAAACTGTTTTTT
cdr3_aa: CASSLGDGKLFF

j_call: TRBJ1-5
d_call: TRBD1
v_call: TRBV4-1
clone_size: -
cdr3_nt: TGCGCCAGCAGCCCTCGGGAGGGGGCTCAGCCCCAGCATTTT
cdr3_aa: CASSPREGAQPQHF

j_call: TRBJ1-1
d_call: -
v_call: TRBV5-6
clone_size: -
cdr3_nt: TGTGCCAGCAGCTTAAGTAGGAACACTGAAGCTTTCTTT
cdr3_aa: CASSLSRNTEAFF

j_call: TRBJ1-1
d_call: -
v_call: TRBV2
clone_size: -
cdr3_nt: TGTGCCAGCAGTGAATGGGGGGGGCCCCCGGAAGCTTTCTTT
cdr3_aa: CASSEWGGPPEAFF

j_call: TRBJ1-2
d_call: TRBD1
v_call: TRBV6-5
clone_size: -
cdr3_nt: TGTGCCAGCAAAGAGGGGGCCCTGACCTATGGCTACACCTTC
cdr3_aa: CASKEGALTYGYTF

j_call: TRBJ1-3
d_call: -
v_call: TRBV6-1
clone_size: -
cdr3_nt: TGTGCCAGCGACCCCGAGCAGACCTCTGGAAACACCATATATTTT
cdr3_aa: CASDPEQTSGNTIYF

j_call: TRBJ1-5
d_call: -
v_call: TRBV27
clone_size: once
cdr3_nt: TGTGCCAGCAGTTTTGAGGGGAGCAATCAGCCCCAGCATTTT
cdr3_aa: CASSFEGSNQPQHF

j_call: TRBJ2-3
d_call: -
v_call: TRBV15
clone_size: -
cdr3_nt: TGTGCCACCAGCAGAGATCACTCAGATACGCAGTATTTT
cdr3_aa: CATSRDHSDTQYF

j_call: TRBJ2-7
d_call: TRBD1
v_call: TRBV19
clone_size: -
cdr3_nt: TGTGCCAGTAGCGCGGGACAGGAGTTTTCCTACGAGCAGTACTTC
cdr3_aa: CASSAGQEFSYEQYF

j_call: TRBJ2-3
d_call: -
v_call: TRBV27
clone_size: -
cdr3_nt: TGTGCCAGCAGTTTAACGGGGATCTTCACAGATACGCAGTATTTT
cdr3_aa: CASSLTGIFTDTQYF

j_call: TRBJ1-1
d_call: TRBD1
v_call: TRBV27
clone_size: -
cdr3_nt: TGTGCCAGCAGTATAACAGGGGGCACTGAAGCTTTCTTT
cdr3_aa: CASSITGGTEAFF

j_call: TRBJ1-5
d_call: -
v_call: TRBV19
clone_size: -
cdr3_nt: TGTGCCAGTAGGGATCAGGAGCGTCAGCCCCAGCATTTT
cdr3_aa: CASRDQERQPQHF

j_call: TRBJ2-7
d_call: TRBD2
v_call: TRBV6-1
clone_size: -
cdr3_nt: TGTGCCAGCCAGGGACTAGCGGCTTCCTACGAGCAGTACTTC
cdr3_aa: CASQGLAASYEQYF

j_call: TRBJ1-1
d_call: -
v_call: TRBV2
clone_size: -
cdr3_nt: TGTGCCAGCAGTGTCACAGTGAGAATGAACACTGAAGCTTTCTTT
cdr3_aa: CASSVTVRMNTEAFF

j_call: TRBJ2-2
d_call: -
v_call: TRBV5-1
clone_size: -
cdr3_nt: TGCGCCAGCAGCTTGTCCCAGAACACCGGGGAGCTGTTTTTT
cdr3_aa: CASSLSQNTGELFF

j_call: TRBJ2-7
d_call: TRBD1
v_call: TRBV19
clone_size: -
cdr3_nt: TGTGCCAGTAGTACCGGGACAGGAGACTACGAGCAGTACTTC
cdr3_aa: CASSTGTGDYEQYF

j_call: TRBJ2-7
d_call: -
v_call: TRBV28
clone_size: -
cdr3_nt: TGTGCCAGCAGCCGAAACCCGCCGGACTCTTACTACGAGCAGTACTTC
cdr3_aa: CASSRNPPDSYYEQYF

j_call: TRBJ2-3
d_call: -
v_call: TRBV9
clone_size: -
cdr3_nt: TGTGCCAGCAGTGGGTCGGCAGATACGCAGTATTTT
cdr3_aa: CASSGSADTQYF

j_call: TRBJ2-7
d_call: -
v_call: TRBV7-2
clone_size: -
cdr3_nt: TGTGCCAGCAGTCTATACTCTTACGAGCAGTACTTC
cdr3_aa: CASSLYSYEQYF

j_call: TRBJ2-7
d_call: TRBD2
v_call: TRBV7-8
clone_size: -
cdr3_nt: TGTGCCAGCAGCTTAGAGGGACTAGCGTATACCTACGAGCAGTACTTC
cdr3_aa: CASSLEGLAYTYEQYF

j_call: TRBJ2-7
d_call: -
v_call: TRBV19
clone_size: -
cdr3_nt: TGTGCCAGTAGTGATTGGTCGGGCCTTGGGTACGAGCAGTACTTC
cdr3_aa: CASSDWSGLGYEQYF

j_call: TRBJ2-3
d_call: -
v_call: TRBV28
clone_size: -
cdr3_nt: TGTGCCAGCAGTTCGCGGACCGACACAGATACGCAGTATTTT
cdr3_aa: CASSSRTDTDTQYF

j_call: TRBJ1-5
d_call: -
v_call: TRBV2
clone_size: -
cdr3_nt: TGTGCCAGCAGTGAATGGCTGCTGCAGGACAGTAGCAATCAGCCCCAGCATTTT
cdr3_aa: CASSEWLLQDSSNQPQHF

j_call: TRBJ2-3
d_call: TRBD2
v_call: TRBV15
clone_size: -
cdr3_nt: TGTGCCACCAGCCCTGGGACTAGCTCCACAGATACGCAGTATTTT
cdr3_aa: CATSPGTSSTDTQYF